The 9 T cell receptor beta chains below all came from one sample that was sequenced in a study of T cell clonotyping in hematopoietic cell transplantation. TCRdb keeps only in-frame clones here, not all; method: immunoSEQ multiplex PCR. This sample has 35,000 to 45,000 clones, with around 95% found just once. The sequenced sample consisted of peripheral blood mononuclear cells. These receptors originate from a woman aged 50 to 60 in good health. Some clones in this sample may be carry-over from other donors' samples.

V is TRBV9 and J is TRBJ2-1; D might be TRBD1 or TRBD2, each matching 5 bases. V lost 0 bases and J 9 bases, leaving 16 bases between the germline ends. Germline CDR1 is SGDLS and CDR2 is YYNGEE. CDR3 length: 15 amino acids. CDR3: CASSVDRGWVGEQFF. CDR3 coding DNA: TGTGCCAGCAGCGTAGACCGGGGCTGGGTTGGTGAGCAGTTCTTC.

This CDR3 reads CASSLLGPVYEQYF. The CDR3 DNA reads TGCGCCAGCAGCTTATTGGGACCGGTCTACGAGCAGTACTTC. V usage is TRBV5-1 and J usage is TRBJ2-7, with D perhaps given as TRBD1 or TRBD2 (5 bases each). There are 14 residues in the CDR3. Germline loops: CDR1 SGHRS, CDR2 YFSETQ. The ends were cut back, 2 bases at V and 3 bases at J, with 12 bases in the middle.

The table lists this clone with a few counts. This chain joins TRBV27 and TRBJ2-2; 9 bases are a match to TRBD2. With 5 bases clipped from V and 7 bases from J, the junction kept 5 bases outside the gene matches. This CDR3 spans 14 amino acids. Germline V gene lookup returns CDR1 MNHEY and CDR2 SMNVEV (reference sequence). CDR3 in DNA: TGTGCCAGCAGTCCCTCTAGCGGGAACGGGGAGCTGTTTTTT. It codes for CASSPSSGNGELFF.

This clone was detected only once. V usage is TRBV23-1 and J usage is TRBJ2-7; 9 nucleotides line up with TRBD1. TRBV23-1 is given ORF status, its function remaining uncertain. V shed 2 bases and J 6 bases; nucleotides not matched to a gene: 5. CDR3 length equals 14 residues. The CDR3 nucleotides read TGCGCCAGCAGTCAACCGGGACAGGGAGTCGAGCAGTACTTC. It encodes CASSQPGQGVEQYF.

The J gene is TRBJ1-2, the V gene TRBV7-2; D remains ambiguous. The germline V gene has CDR1 SGHTA and CDR2 FQGNSA. Trimming removed 1 base at V and 0 bases at J, with 9 bases between. This CDR3 contains 15 residues. The CDR3 region has the DNA TGTGCCAGCAGCTTAGGGGCAGGCCCTAACTATGGCTACACCTTC. This sequence encodes CASSLGAGPNYGYTF.

This clone was seen a single time. J is TRBJ1-5 and V is TRBV7-9, with D maybe TRBD1 (5 bases). CDR1 SEHNR and CDR2 FQNEAQ come from the germline V gene (reference sequence). Trimming removed 4 bases at V and 0 bases at J, with 10 bases between. This CDR3 region has 15 residues. The CDR3 DNA sequence: TGTGCCAGCAGCTCCGGGGGGATTAGCAATCAGCCCCAGCATTTT. Amino acid sequence: CASSSGGISNQPQHF.

This chain connects TRBV6-4 to TRBJ2-1; TRBD2 matches at 13 bases. V trimming: 2 bases; J trimming: 9 bases; junction bases outside the gene matches: 4. The CDR3 has 15 residues. From germline, CDR1 is MRHNA and CDR2 SNTAGT. CDR3 in amino acids: CASSDGTSGVGEQFF. CDR3 DNA sequence: TGTGCCAGCAGTGACGGGACTAGCGGGGTAGGTGAGCAGTTCTTC.

The rearrangement joins TRBV30 to TRBJ1-2; D might be TRBD1 (5 bases). Trimming took 4 bases from V and 8 from J, leaving 17 bases between them. The CDR3 is 13 residues long. Germline values: CDR1 GTSNPN, CDR2 SVGIG (reference sequence). CDR3 loop: CAWTRGLTMGYTF. CDR3 bases: TGTGCCTGGACCCGGGGCCTAACTATGGGCTACACCTTC.

CDR3 residues: CASSYNLGRGTEAFF. The CDR3 region has the DNA TGTGCCAGCAGTTACAATCTCGGGCGGGGCACTGAAGCTTTCTTT. The chain is built from TRBV6-5 and TRBJ1-1; D uncertain. V was cut by 2 bases and J by 4 bases, with 14 bases left in between. The germline V gene encodes CDR1 MNHEY and CDR2 SVGAGI. The CDR3 is 15 residues long.